The clone carrying this T cell receptor (beta chain) occurred once. Its specificity is not known. A read error may be the cause here, since a much bigger clone is one base away. The CDR3 totals 15 residues. Germline CDR1 is KGHDR and CDR2 is SFDVKD. Trimming removed 7 bases from V and 6 bases from J, with 17 bases in between. The data belong to a study of Graves' ophthalmopathy and Graves' hyperthyroidism. Study-level results: Ophthalmopathy and stable hyperthyroidism were discriminated by a 13-signature model, with over 85% sensitivity and under 84% specificity.

Amplification of TCR beta CDR3 regions used RNA transcripts. Second-round multiplex PCR followed a first-round RT-PCR using HTBI primers. TCRdb itself ran the multiplex PCR reads through MiXCR, one entry per CDR3 protein. The data contain about 500,000 distinct CDR3 sequences, under 45% of them seen just once; the ten biggest clones take up about 4.2%. Certain patients were not enrolled. These were patients with other autoimmune diseases, uncontrolled infections, pregnancy or lactation. Each diagnosis was determined on the basis of clinical symptoms, serum thyroxine, TRAb, thyroid ultrasound and orbital computed tomography.

Sequenced: peripheral blood or thyroid tissue (not recorded which). V gene TRBV24-1 combines with J gene TRBJ1-4; no firm D call. The sequence came from an adult man with Graves' hyperthyroidism. CDR3 sequence (DNA): TGTGCCACCAGAGACCACTTATCCGGAGATGAAAAACTGTTTTTT. This codes for CATRDHLSGDEKLFF.